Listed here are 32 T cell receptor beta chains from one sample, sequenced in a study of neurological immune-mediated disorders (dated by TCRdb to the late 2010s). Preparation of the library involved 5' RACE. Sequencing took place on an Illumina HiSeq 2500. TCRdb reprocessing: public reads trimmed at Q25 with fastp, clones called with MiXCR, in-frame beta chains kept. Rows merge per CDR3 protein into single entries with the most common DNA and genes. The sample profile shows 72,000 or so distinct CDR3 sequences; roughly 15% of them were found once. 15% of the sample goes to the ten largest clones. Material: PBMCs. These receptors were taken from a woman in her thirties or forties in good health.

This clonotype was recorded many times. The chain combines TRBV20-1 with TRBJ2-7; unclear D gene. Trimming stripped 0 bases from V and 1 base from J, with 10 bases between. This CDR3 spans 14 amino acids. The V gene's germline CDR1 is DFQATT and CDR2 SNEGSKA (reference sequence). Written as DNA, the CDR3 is TGCAGTGCTAGAGACCTACCGAGATCCTACGAGCAGTACTTC. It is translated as CSARDLPRSYEQYF.

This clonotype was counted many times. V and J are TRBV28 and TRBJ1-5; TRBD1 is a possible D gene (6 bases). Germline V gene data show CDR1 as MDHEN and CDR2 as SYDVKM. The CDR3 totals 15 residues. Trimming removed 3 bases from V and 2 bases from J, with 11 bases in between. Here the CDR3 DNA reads TGTGCCAGCAGTTTTGTCAGGGGTGGCAATCAGCCCCAGCATTTT. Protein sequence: CASSFVRGGNQPQHF.

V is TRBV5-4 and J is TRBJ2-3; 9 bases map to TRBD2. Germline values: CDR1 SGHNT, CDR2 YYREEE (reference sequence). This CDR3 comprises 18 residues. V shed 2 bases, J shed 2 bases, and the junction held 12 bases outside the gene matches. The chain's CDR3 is CASSFLASGDIDTDTQYF. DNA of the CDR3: TGTGCCAGCAGCTTTTTGGCTAGCGGGGATATTGACACAGATACGCAGTATTTT.

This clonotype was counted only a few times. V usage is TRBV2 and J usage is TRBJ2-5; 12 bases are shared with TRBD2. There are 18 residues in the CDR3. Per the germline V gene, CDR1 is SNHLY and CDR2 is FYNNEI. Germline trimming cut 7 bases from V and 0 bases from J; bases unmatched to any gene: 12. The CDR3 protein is CASTLPTSGGPNQETQYF. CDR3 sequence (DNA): TGTGCCAGCACCCTACCCACTAGCGGGGGGCCGAACCAAGAGACCCAGTACTTC.

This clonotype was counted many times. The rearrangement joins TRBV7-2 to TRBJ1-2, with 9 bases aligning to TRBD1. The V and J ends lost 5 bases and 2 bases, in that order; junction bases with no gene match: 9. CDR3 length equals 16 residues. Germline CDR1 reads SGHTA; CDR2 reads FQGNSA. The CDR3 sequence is CASSLIQGAKNYGYTF. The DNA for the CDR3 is TGTGCCAGCAGCCTTATACAGGGGGCGAAAAACTATGGCTACACCTTC.

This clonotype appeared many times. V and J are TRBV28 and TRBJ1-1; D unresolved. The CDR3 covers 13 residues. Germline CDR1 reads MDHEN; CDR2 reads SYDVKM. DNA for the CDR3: TGTGGATCCGGGTCCTCCATGAACACTGAAGCTTTCTTT. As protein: CGSGSSMNTEAFF.

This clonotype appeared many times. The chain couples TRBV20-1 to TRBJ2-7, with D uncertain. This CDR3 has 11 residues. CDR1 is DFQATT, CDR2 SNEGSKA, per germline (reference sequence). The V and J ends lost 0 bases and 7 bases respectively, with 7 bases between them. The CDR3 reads CSARDLREQYV. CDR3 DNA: TGCAGTGCTAGAGATCTCAGAGAGCAGTACGTC.

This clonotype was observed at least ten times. The CDR3 reads CASRAGDTEAFF. In DNA, the CDR3 is TGTGCCAGCAGGGCAGGGGACACTGAAGCTTTCTTT. V usage is TRBV5-6 and J usage is TRBJ1-1; D possibly corresponds to TRBD1 (6 bases). The V end was cut by 5 bases, the J end by 3 bases, with 8 bases between. There are 12 residues in the CDR3. CDR1 and CDR2 (germline): SGHDT, YYEEEE.

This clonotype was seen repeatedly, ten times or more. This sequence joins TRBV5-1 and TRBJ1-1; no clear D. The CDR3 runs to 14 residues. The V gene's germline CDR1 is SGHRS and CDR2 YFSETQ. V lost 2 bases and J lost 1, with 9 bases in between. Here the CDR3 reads CASSLRQENTEAFF. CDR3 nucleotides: TGCGCCAGCAGCTTAAGACAAGAGAACACTGAAGCTTTCTTT.

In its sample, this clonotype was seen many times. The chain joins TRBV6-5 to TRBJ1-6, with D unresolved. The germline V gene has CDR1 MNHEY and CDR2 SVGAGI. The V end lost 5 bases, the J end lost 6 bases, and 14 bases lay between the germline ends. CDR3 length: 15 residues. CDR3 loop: CASSPLGDGNSPLHF. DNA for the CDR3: TGTGCCAGCAGTCCCCTAGGTGACGGTAATTCACCCCTCCACTTT.

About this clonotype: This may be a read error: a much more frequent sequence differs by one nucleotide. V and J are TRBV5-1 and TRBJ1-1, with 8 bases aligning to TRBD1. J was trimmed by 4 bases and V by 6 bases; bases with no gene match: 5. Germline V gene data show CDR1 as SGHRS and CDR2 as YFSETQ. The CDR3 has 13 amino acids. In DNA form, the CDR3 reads TGCGCCAGCAAGGAGGGGACAGGCACTGAAGCTTTCTTT. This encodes CASKEGTGTEAFF.

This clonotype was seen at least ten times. The CDR3: CAISESPADFYGYTF. In DNA form, the CDR3 reads TGTGCCATCAGTGAGTCGCCGGCCGACTTTTATGGCTACACCTTC. The chain links TRBV10-3 to TRBJ1-2, with D hard to call. In germline, CDR1 is ENHRY, CDR2 SYGVKD. Trimming stripped 0 bases from V and 5 bases from J, with 13 bases between. The CDR3 is 15 amino acids.

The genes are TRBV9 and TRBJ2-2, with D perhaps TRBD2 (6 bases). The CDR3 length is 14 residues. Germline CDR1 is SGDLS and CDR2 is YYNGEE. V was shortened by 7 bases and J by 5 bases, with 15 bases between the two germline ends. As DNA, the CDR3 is TGTGCCAGCGGGGGGACCCTAAGGACCGGGGAGCTGTTTTTT. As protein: CASGGTLRTGELFF.

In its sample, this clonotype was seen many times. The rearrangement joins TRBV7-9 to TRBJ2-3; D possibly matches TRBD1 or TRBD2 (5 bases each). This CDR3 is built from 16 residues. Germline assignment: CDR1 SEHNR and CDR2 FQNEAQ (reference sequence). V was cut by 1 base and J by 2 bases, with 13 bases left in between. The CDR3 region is CASSLVGATYTDTQYF. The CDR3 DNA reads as TGTGCCAGCAGCTTAGTCGGGGCCACTTACACAGATACGCAGTATTTT.

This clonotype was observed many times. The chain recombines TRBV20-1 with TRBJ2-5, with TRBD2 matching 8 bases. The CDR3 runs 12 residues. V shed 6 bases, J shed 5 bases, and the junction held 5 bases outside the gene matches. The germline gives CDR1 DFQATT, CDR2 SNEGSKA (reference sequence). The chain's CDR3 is CSALSGGETQYF. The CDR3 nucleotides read TGCAGTGCGTTGAGCGGGGGCGAGACCCAGTACTTC.

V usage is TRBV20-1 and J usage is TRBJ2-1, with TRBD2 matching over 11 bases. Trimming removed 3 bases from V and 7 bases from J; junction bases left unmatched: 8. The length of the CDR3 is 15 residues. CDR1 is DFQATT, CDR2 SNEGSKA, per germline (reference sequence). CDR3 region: CSAREVTSGSNEQFF. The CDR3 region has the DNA TGCAGTGCTAGGGAGGTCACTAGCGGGAGTAATGAGCAGTTCTTC.

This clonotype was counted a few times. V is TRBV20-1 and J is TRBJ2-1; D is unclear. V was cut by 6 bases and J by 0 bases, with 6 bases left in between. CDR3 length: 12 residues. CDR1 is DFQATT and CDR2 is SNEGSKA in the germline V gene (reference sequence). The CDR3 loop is CSAPSSYNEQFF. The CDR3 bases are TGCAGTGCCCCGAGCTCCTACAATGAGCAGTTCTTC.

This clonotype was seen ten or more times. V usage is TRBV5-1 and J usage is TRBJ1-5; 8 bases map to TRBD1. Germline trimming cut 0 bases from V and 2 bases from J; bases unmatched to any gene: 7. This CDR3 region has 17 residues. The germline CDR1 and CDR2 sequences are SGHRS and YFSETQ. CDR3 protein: CASSLDRGVKRNQPQHF. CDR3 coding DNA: TGCGCCAGCAGCTTGGACAGGGGGGTCAAGCGCAATCAGCCCCAGCATTTT.

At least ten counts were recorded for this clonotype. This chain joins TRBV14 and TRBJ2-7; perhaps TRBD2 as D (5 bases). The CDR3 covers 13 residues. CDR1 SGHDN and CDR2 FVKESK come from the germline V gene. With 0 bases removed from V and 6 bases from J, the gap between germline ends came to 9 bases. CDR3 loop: CASSQDPGLEQYF. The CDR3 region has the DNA TGTGCCAGCAGCCAAGACCCAGGACTCGAGCAGTACTTC.

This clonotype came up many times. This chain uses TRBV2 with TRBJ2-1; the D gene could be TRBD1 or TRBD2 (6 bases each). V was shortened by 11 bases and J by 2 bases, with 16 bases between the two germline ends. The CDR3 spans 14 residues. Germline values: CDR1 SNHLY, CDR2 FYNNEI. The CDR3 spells CAGRAGGTYNEQFF. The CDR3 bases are TGTGCCGGTCGGGCCGGGGGCACCTACAATGAGCAGTTCTTC.

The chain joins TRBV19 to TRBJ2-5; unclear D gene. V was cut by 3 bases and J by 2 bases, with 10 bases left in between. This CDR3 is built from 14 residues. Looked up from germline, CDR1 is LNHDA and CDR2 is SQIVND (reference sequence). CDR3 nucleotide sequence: TGTGCCAGTAGTATTACCTCAGAGCAAGAGACCCAGTACTTC. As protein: CASSITSEQETQYF.

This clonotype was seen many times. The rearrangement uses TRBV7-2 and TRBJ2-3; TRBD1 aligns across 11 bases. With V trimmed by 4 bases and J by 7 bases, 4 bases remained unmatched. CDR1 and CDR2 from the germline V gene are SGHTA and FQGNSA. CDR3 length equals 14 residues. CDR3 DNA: TGTGCCAGCAGCTGGACAGGGGGCGAAAATACGCAGTATTTT. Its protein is CASSWTGGENTQYF.

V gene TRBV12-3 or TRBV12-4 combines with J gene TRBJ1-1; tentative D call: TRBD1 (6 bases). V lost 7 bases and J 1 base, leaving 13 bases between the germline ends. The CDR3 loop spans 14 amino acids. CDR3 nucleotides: TGTGCCAGCATAATGGGGGCTGGGAACACTGAAGCTTTCTTT. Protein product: CASIMGAGNTEAFF.

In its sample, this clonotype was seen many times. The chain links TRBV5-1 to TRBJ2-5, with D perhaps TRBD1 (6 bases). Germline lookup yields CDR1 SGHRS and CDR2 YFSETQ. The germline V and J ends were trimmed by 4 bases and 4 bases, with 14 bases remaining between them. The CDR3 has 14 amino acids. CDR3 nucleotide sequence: TGCGCCAGCAGCCCCCGACAGGATGGAGAGACCCAGTACTTC. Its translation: CASSPRQDGETQYF.

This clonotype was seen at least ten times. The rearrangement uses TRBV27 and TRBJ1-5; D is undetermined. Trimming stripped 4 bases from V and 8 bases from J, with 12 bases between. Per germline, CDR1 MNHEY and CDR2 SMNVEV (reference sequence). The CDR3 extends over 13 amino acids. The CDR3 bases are TGTGCCAGCAGTTGGGGTTCGGGTGAGCCCCAGCATTTT. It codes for CASSWGSGEPQHF.

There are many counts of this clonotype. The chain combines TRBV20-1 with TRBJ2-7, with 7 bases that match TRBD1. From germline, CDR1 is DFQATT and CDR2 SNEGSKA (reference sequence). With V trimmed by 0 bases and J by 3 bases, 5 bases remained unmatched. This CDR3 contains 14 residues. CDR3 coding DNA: TGCAGTGCTAGAGATTCGCCAGGGGGCTACGAGCAGTACTTC. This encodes CSARDSPGGYEQYF.

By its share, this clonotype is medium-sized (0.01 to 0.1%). CDR3 sequence reads: CASSQGLWEQYF. Here the CDR3 DNA reads TGTGCCAGCAGCCAAGGACTTTGGGAGCAGTACTTC. The V gene is TRBV3-2, the J gene TRBJ2-7. TRBV3-2 is a pseudogene. The CDR3 spans 12 residues.

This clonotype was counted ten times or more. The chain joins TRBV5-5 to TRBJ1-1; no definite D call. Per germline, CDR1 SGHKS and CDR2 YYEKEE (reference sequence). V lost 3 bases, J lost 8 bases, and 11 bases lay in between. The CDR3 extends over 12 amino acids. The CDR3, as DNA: TGTGCCAGCAGCTATAGGGAGTCCGAAGCTTTCTTT. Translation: CASSYRESEAFF.

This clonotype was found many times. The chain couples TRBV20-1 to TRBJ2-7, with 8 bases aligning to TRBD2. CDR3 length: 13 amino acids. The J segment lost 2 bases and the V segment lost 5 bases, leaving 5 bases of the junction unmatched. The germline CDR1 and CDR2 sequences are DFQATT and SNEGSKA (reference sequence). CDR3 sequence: CSARQRGTYEQYV. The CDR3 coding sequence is TGCAGTGCTCGCCAGCGGGGGACCTACGAGCAGTACGTC.

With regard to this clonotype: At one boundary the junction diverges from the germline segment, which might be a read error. The CDR3 reads CASSQGLLAGGGNEQLF. The CDR3 DNA is TGTGCCAGCAGCCAAGGACTCTTAGCGGGGGGAGGGAATGAGCAGCTCTTC. The chain uses TRBV3-1 and TRBJ2-1; 10 bases line up with TRBD2. Germline V gives CDR1 LGHDT, CDR2 YNNKEL (reference sequence). The CDR3 extends over 17 amino acids.

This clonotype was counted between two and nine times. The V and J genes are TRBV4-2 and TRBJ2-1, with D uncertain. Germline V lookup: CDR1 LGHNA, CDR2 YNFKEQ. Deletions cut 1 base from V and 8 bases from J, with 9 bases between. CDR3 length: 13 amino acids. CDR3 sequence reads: CASSQGPAHEQFF. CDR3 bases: TGTGCCAGCAGCCAAGGACCCGCACATGAGCAGTTCTTC.

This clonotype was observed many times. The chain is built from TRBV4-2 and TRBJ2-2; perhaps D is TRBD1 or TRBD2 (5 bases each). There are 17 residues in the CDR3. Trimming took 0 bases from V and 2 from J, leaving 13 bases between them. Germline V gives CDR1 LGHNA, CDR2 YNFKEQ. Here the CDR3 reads CASSQDRGRVNTGELFF. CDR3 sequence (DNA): TGTGCCAGCAGCCAAGACCGGGGCAGGGTTAACACCGGGGAGCTGTTTTTT.